Listed below are T cell receptor beta chains from one sample, sequenced in a study of T cells in localized non-small cell lung cancer. Here immunoSEQ multiplex PCR was the method, and the copy in TCRdb shows in-frame clones only, minus some. The top ten clones hold approximately 20% of a sample with roughly 1,500 clones, approximately 22% of them seen once. The sample in question was normal lung tissue next to the tumor, obtained before any cancer treatment. These receptors originate from a woman aged 40-69 years with stage I lung adenocarcinoma. The CDR3 runs from the conserved cysteine through the conserved F or W. A D gene is named only where the DNA matches it firmly. The size field is filled for only some rows; it gives once, few, many or a size class.

d_call j_call clone_size v_call cdr3_aa cdr3_nt
TRBD2 TRBJ2-1 many TRBV6-8 CATGEVGLAGEGSSYNEQFF TGTGCCACAGGGGAGGTGGGACTAGCGGGAGAAGGGAGCTCCTACAATGAGCAGTTCTTC
. TRBJ1-2 . TRBV6-8 CASRPDLDYCYTF TGTGCCAGCAGACCCGACCTGGACTATTGCTACACCTTC
. TRBJ2-3 few TRBV15 CASSADSHRADTQYF TGTGCCAGCAGCGCAGACAGCCACCGGGCAGATACGCAGTATTTT
. TRBJ1-5 medium-sized TRBV28 CASSLVSVWQPQHF TGTGCCAGCAGCCTGGTGAGTGTCTGGCAGCCCCAGCATTTT
TRBD1 TRBJ1-2 few TRBV9 CASSVFDRVSNYGYTF TGTGCCAGCAGCGTATTCGACAGGGTATCCAACTATGGCTACACCTTC
. TRBJ2-7 few TRBV28 CASSFRISYEQYF TGTGCCAGCAGTTTCCGGATCTCCTACGAGCAGTACTTC
TRBD1 TRBJ2-7 . TRBV6-8 CASSSHRTGGFDEQYF TGTGCCAGCAGTTCACACCGGACAGGGGGCTTCGACGAGCAGTACTTC
TRBD1 TRBJ2-6 . TRBV9 CASSISPPQGALSGANVLTF TGTGCCAGCAGCATCTCTCCGCCCCAGGGGGCGCTTTCTGGGGCCAACGTCCTGACTTTC
TRBD2 TRBJ2-3 few TRBV11-3 CASSPFGGTTDTQYF TGTGCCAGCAGCCCTTTCGGGGGGACCACAGATACGCAGTATTTT
TRBD2 TRBJ2-7 . TRBV5-1 CASSWGGTRRATYEQYF TGCGCCAGCAGCTGGGGAGGGACTAGGAGGGCCACCTACGAGCAGTACTTC